Reported below is one TCR beta chain. Its antigen remains unidentified. Unexposed donor CD4+ T cells date from about 2011-2018, before the COVID-19 pandemic. Isolation of CD4+ T cells took place after about 9 days in culture. Roughly 2 million PBMCs per well were cultured with approximately 10 IU/ml IL-2. Assay used: immunoSEQ multiplex PCR; TCRdb lists only in-frame clones, some missing. The sample shows 9,500 to 15,000 clones, 70% to 85% of them seen only once. This sample is drawn from a study of CD4 T cells in relation to SARS-CoV-2 and coronaviruses. Study observations and caveats: Around 62% of donors had memory CD4+ clonotypes crossrecognizing SARS-CoV-2 and common cold coronavirus spike.

The receptor's source is a human donor in good health. Sample: CD4+ T cells from PBMCs, cultured in vitro.

CDR3 sequence reads: CASSRTGRNQPQHF. CDR3 sequence (DNA): TGTGCCAGCAGTCGGACAGGGCGGAATCAGCCCCAGCATTTT. This chain connects TRBV2 to TRBJ1-5; 8 bases agree with TRBD1. Losses at the gene ends were 5 bases for V and 4 bases for J; bases not matched to a gene: 4. Germline V CDR1 and CDR2: SNHLY, FYNNEI. The CDR3 is made up of 14 amino acids.